The sequence of this T cell receptor (beta chain) was determined in a study of T cells after somatic rescue of genetic block (dated by TCRdb to about 2020). Context from the whole study: The study assessed how robust, over the long term, a T-cell system was when the system had developed through somatic rescue of a genetic block in T-cell development.

Library construction relied on the immunoSEQ multiplex PCR assay. This immuneACCESS table, as held by TCRdb, lists in-frame sequences with V and J called but not all clones. Of the missing ones, under half trace to an unresolved V gene in checked studies; the others have no known cause. The sample has 68,000 or so clones on record, about 90% of them singletons. The top ten hold 2.5% to 3.5% of the sample. On this clone: It has no known antigen specificity. It has no much larger one-base neighbor in the sample; base qualities were not kept.

According to the germline V gene, CDR1 reads MDHEN and CDR2 reads SYDVKM. Taken from cysteine to phenylalanine, the CDR3 has 13 residues. Only CDR3 DNA remains: 39 bases, in frame from the first base. V is shortened by 3 bases, J by 2 bases, and the region joining them spans 7 bases. The chain joins TRBV28 to TRBJ1-2, with an unclear D gene assignment. This clonotype was obtained from a man aged 35 to 55. Sequencing was done on a sample of peripheral blood mononuclear cells (PBMCs). The DNA is as follows: TGTGCCAGCAGTTTCGGACGGAACTATGGCTACACCTTC. It translates as CASSFGRNYGYTF.